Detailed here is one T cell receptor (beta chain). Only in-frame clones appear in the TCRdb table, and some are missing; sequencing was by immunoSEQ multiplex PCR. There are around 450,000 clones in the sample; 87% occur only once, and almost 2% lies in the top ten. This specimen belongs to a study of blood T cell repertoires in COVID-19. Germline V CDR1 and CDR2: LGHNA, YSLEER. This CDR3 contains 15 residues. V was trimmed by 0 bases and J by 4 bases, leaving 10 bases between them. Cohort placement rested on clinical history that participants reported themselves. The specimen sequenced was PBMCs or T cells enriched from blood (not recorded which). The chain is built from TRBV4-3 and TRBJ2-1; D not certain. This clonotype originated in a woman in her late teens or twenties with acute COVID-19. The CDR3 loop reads CASSQESGQYNEQFF. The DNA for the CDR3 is TGCGCCAGCAGCCAAGAATCAGGCCAGTACAATGAGCAGTTCTTC.